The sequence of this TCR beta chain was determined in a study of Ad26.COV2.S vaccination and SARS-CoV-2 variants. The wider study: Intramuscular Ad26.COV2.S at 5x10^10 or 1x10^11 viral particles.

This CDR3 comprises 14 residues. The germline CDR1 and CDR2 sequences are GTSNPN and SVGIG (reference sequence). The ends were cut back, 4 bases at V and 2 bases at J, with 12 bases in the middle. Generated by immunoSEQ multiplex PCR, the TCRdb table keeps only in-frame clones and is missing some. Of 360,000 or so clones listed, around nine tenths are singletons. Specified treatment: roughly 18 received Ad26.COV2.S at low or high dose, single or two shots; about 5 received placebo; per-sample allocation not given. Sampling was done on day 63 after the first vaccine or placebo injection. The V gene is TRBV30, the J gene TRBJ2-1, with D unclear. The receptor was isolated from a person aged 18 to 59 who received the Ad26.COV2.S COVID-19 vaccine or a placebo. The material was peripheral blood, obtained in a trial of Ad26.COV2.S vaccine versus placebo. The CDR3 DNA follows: TGTGCCTGGACCCTTCCGGTAGCCTACAATGAGCAGTTCTTC. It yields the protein CAWTLPVAYNEQFF.